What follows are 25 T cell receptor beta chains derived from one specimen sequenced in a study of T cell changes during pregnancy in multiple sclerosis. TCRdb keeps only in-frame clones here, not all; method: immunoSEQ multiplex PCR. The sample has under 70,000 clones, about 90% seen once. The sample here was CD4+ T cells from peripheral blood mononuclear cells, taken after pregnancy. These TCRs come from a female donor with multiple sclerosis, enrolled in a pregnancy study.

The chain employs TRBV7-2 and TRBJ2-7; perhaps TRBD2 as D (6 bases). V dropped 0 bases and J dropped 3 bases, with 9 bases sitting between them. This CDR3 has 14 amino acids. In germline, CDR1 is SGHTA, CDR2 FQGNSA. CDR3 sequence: CASSLAGTFYEQYF. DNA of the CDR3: TGTGCCAGCAGCTTAGCCGGGACTTTCTACGAGCAGTACTTC.

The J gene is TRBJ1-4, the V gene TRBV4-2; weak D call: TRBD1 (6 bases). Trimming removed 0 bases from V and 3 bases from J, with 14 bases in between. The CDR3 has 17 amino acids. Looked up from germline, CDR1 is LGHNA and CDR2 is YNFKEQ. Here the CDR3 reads CASSQEGPRGANEKLFF. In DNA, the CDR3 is TGTGCCAGCAGCCAAGAAGGCCCCAGGGGAGCTAATGAAAAACTGTTTTTT.

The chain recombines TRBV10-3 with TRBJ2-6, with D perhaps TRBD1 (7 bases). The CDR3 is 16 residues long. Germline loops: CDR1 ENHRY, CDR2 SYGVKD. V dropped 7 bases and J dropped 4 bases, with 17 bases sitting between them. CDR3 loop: CAINPDRAGGANVLTF. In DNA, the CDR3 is TGTGCCATCAACCCTGACAGGGCGGGAGGGGCCAACGTCCTGACTTTC.

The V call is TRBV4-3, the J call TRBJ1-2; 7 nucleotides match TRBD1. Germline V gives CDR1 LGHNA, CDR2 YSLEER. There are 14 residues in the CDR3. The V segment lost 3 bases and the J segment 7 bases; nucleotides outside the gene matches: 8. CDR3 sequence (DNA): TGCGCCAGCAGCCACATACAGGGGTCCTTTGGCTACACCTTC. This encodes CASSHIQGSFGYTF.

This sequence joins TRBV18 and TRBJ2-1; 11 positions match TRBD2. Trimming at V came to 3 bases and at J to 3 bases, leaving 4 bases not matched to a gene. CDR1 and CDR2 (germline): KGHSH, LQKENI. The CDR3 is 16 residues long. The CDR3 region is CASSPTGTSGYNEQFF. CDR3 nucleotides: TGTGCCAGCTCACCCACCGGGACTAGCGGCTACAATGAGCAGTTCTTC.

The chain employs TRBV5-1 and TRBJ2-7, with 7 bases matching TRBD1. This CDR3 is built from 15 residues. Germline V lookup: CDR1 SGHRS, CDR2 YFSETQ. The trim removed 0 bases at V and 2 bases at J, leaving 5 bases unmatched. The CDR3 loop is CASSLGPTGPYEQYF. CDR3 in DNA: TGCGCCAGCAGCTTGGGACCGACAGGGCCCTACGAGCAGTACTTC.

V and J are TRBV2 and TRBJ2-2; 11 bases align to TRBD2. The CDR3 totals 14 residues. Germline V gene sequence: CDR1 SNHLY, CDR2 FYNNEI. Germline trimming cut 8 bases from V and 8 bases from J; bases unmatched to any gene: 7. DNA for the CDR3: TGTGCCAGCTTTAGCGGGGGGGGTATGGGGGAGCTGTTTTTT. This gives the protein CASFSGGGMGELFF.

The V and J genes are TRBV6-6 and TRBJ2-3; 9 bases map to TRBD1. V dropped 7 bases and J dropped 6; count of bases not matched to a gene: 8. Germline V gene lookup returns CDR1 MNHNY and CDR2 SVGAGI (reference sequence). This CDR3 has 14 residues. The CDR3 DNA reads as TGTGCCAGCACCCAGGGACAGGGAAGCGATACGCAGTATTTT. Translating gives CASTQGQGSDTQYF.

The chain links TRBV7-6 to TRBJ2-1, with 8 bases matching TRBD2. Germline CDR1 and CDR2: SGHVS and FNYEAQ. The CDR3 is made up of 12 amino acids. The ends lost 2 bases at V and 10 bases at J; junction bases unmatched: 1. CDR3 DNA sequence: TGTGCCAGCAGCTTACGGGGGGGGGAGCAGTTCTTC. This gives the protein CASSLRGGEQFF.

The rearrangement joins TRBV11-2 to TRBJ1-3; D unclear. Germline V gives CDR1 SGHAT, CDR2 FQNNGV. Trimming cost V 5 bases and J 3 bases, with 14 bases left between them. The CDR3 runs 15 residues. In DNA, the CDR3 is TGTGCCAGCAGCCTCCTCCGACTAGATGGAAACACCATATATTTT. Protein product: CASSLLRLDGNTIYF.

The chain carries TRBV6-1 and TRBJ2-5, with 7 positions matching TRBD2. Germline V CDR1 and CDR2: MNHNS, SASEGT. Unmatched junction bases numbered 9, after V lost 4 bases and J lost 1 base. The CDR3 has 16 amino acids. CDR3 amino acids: CASSGGGLGVQETQYF. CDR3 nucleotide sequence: TGTGCCAGCAGTGGGGGGGGACTGGGGGTCCAAGAGACCCAGTACTTC.

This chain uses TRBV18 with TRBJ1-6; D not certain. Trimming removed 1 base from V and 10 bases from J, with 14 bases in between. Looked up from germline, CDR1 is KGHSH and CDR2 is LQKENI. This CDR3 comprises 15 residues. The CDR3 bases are TGTGCCAGCTCACCACGGGCCACAGCCCAGTCACCCCTCCACTTT. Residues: CASSPRATAQSPLHF. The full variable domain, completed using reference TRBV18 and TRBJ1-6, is NAGVMQNPRHLVRRRGQEARLRCSPMKGHSHVYWYRQLPEEGLKFMVYLQKENIIDESGMPKERFSAEFPKEGPSILRIQQVVRGDSAAYFCASSPRATAQSPLHFGNGTRLTVT.

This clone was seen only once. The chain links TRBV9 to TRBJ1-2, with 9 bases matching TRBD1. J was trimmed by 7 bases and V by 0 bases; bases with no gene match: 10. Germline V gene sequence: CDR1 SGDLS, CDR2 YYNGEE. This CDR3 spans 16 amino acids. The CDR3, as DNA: TGTGCCAGCAGCGTAGCTGAGGGACAGGGTATGTTTGGCTACACCTTC. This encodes CASSVAEGQGMFGYTF.

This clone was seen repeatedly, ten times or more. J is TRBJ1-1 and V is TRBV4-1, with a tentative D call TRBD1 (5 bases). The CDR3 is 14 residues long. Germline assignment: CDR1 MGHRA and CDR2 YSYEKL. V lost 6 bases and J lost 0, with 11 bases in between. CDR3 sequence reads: CASRGPLMNTEAFF. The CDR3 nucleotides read TGCGCCAGCAGGGGGCCTCTAATGAACACTGAAGCTTTCTTT.

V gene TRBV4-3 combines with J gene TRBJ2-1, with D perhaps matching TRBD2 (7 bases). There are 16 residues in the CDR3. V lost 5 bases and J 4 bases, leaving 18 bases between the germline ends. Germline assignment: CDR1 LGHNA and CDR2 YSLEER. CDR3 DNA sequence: TGCGCCAGCAGCGGACGGCGCGGGGGCCTTTACAATGAGCAGTTCTTC. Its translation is CASSGRRGGLYNEQFF.

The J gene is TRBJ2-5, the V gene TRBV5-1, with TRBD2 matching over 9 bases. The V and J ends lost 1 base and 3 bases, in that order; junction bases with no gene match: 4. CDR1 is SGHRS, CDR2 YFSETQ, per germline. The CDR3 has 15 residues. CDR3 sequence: CASSLRAGGEETQYF. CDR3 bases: TGCGCCAGCAGCTTGCGAGCGGGGGGCGAAGAGACCCAGTACTTC.

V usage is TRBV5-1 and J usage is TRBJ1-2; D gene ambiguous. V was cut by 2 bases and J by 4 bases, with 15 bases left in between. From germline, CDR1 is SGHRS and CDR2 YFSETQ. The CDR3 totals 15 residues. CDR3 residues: CASSFRQVDRYGYTF. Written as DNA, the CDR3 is TGCGCCAGCAGCTTTCGGCAGGTCGACCGCTATGGCTACACCTTC.

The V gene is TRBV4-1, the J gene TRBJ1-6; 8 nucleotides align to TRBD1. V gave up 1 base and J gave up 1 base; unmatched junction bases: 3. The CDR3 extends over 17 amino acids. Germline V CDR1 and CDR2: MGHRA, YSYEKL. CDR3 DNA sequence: TGCGCCAGCAGCCAAGGACAGGGGAGGTCCTATAATTCACCCCTCCACTTT. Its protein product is CASSQGQGRSYNSPLHF.

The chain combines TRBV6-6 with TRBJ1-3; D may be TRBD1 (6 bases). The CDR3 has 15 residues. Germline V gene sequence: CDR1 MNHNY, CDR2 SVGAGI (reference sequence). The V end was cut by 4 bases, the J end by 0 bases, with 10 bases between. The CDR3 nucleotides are TGTGCCAGCAGTTGGAAAGGGGGCTCTGGAAACACCATATATTTT. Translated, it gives CASSWKGGSGNTIYF.

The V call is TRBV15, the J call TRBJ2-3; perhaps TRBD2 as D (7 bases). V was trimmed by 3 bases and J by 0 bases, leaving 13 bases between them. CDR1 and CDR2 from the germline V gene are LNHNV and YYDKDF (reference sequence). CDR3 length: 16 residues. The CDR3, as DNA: TGTGCCACCAGCAGGGGGGGGGCCTTTAGCACAGATACGCAGTATTTT. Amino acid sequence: CATSRGGAFSTDTQYF. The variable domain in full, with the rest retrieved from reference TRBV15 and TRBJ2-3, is DAMVIQNPRYQVTQFGKPVTLSCSQTLNHNVMYWYQQKSSQAPKLLFHYYDKDFNNEADTPDNFQSRRPNTSFCFLDIRSPGLGDTAMYLCATSRGGAFSTDTQYFGPGTRLTVL.

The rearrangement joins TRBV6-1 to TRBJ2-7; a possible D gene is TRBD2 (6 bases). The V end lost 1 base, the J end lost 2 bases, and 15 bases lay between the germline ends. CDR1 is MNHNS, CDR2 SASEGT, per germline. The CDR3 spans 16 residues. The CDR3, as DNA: TGTGCCAGCAGTGAAGTAACAGGTGGAGGGGCCTACGAGCAGTACTTC. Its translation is CASSEVTGGGAYEQYF.

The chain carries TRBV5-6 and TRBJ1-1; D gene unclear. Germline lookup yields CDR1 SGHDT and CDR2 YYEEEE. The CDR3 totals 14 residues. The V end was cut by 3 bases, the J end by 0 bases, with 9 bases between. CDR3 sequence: CASSYTLMNTEAFF. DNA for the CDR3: TGTGCCAGCAGCTACACCTTGATGAACACTGAAGCTTTCTTT.

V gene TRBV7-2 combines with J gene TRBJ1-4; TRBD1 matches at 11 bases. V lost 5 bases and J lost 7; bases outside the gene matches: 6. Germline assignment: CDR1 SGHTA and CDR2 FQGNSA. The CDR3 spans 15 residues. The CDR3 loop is CASSEMGTGGEKLFF. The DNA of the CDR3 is TGTGCCAGCAGCGAGATGGGGACAGGGGGTGAAAAACTGTTTTTT.

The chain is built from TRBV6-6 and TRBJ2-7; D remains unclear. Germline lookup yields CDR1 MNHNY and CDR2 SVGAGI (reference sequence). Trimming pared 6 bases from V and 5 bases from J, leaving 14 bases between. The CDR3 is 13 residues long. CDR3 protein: CASSPRWIDEQYF. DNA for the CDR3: TGTGCCAGCAGCCCCAGGTGGATAGACGAGCAGTACTTC.

The CDR3 reads CASSLGAGTGYEQYF. CDR3 nucleotide sequence: TGTGCCAGCAGCTTGGGGGCGGGTACGGGGTACGAGCAGTACTTC. The J gene is TRBJ2-7, the V gene TRBV5-4, with D possibly TRBD2 on 5 matching bases. Germline lookup yields CDR1 SGHNT and CDR2 YYREEE (reference sequence). V was cut by 0 bases and J by 4 bases, with 14 bases left in between. This CDR3 contains 15 residues.